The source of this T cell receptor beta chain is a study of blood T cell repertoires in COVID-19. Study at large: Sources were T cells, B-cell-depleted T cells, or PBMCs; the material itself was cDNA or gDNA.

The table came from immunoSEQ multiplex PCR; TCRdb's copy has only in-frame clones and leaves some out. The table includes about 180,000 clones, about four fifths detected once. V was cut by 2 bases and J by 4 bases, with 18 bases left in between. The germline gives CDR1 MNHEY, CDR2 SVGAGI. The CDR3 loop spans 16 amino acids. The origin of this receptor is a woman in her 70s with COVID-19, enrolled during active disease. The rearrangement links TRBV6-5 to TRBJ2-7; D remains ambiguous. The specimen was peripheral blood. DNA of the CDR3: TGTGCCAGCAGTTACCGAACAGCTGTAAACGGTTACGAGCAGTACTTC. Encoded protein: CASSYRTAVNGYEQYF.